A single sample gave rise to the 27 T cell receptor beta chains below, sequenced in a study of cytotoxic CD8 clonotypes in ibrutinib-treated CLL. This table comes from immunoSEQ multiplex PCR, and its TCRdb copy is limited to in-frame clones, with some not included. The sample lists some 120,000 clones; approximately 58% were seen once. The starting material was PBMCs, obtained after 24 months of ibrutinib treatment. These receptors were obtained from a human donor with chronic lymphocytic leukemia.

On this clone itself: Other DNA sequences within the sample encode an identical CDR3. This chain connects TRBV5-1 to TRBJ2-5, with 8 nucleotides matching TRBD1. The germline V gene encodes CDR1 SGHRS and CDR2 YFSETQ. CDR3 size: 14 residues. With V trimmed by 4 bases and J by 4 bases, 6 bases remained unmatched. The CDR3 region has the DNA TGCGCCAGCAGCCTTGGACAGGGTGTAGAGACCCAGTACTTC. This encodes CASSLGQGVETQYF. The whole variable domain, remainder taken from reference TRBV5-1 and TRBJ2-5, is KAGVTQTPRYLIKTRGQQVTLSCSPISGHRSVSWYQQTPGQGLQFLFEYFSETQRNKGNFPGRFSGRQFSNSRSEMNVSTLELGDSALYLCASSLGQGVETQYFGPGTRLLVL.

Regarding this clone: This same CDR3 is encoded by further DNA sequences in the sample. The V call is TRBV11-3, the J call TRBJ2-7, with TRBD1 identical over 8 bases. The length of the CDR3 is 14 residues. The V gene end was trimmed by 5 bases and the J gene end by 2 bases; junction bases not matched to a gene: 5. Germline-derived CDR1 and CDR2 are SGHNT and YENEEA. Here the CDR3 DNA reads TGTGCCAGCAGCCTGGGACAGGCGGCCTACGAGCAGTACTTC. Translated, it gives CASSLGQAAYEQYF.

This clone was found once. This sequence joins TRBV30 and TRBJ1-1; no definite D call. V was shortened by 4 bases and J by 4 bases, with 16 bases between the two germline ends. Germline V gene lookup returns CDR1 GTSNPN and CDR2 SVGIG (reference sequence). This CDR3 has 14 amino acids. CDR3 coding DNA: TGTGCCTGGACTCTGGCACTTGGGGTCACTGAAGCTTTCTTT. Translating gives CAWTLALGVTEAFF.

The CDR3 region is CASSLTQGGNSPLHF. In nucleotides, the CDR3 is TGCGCCAGCAGCTTGACGCAGGGCGGGAATTCACCCCTCCACTTT. J is TRBJ1-6 and V is TRBV5-1, with D possibly being TRBD1 (5 bases). The CDR3 extends over 15 amino acids. CDR1 is SGHRS and CDR2 is YFSETQ in the germline V gene. V was trimmed by 1 base and J by 7 bases, leaving 12 bases between them.

This clone was found once. The chain combines TRBV5-6 with TRBJ1-3; no reliable D call. Germline V gives CDR1 SGHDT, CDR2 YYEEEE. The CDR3 has 16 amino acids. Trimming took 4 bases from V and 0 from J, leaving 14 bases between them. CDR3 residues: CASSLDGRFSGNTIYF. The CDR3 DNA follows: TGTGCCAGCAGCCTGGACGGTCGATTCTCTGGAAACACCATATATTTT.

V and J are TRBV6-1 and TRBJ2-2, with 8 bases lining up with TRBD1. This CDR3 has 13 amino acids. With V trimmed by 11 bases and J by 2 bases, 4 bases remained unmatched. From germline, CDR1 is MNHNS and CDR2 SASEGT. The CDR3 DNA reads TGTGCCGGCGACAGGGGAAACACCGGGGAGCTGTTTTTT. Protein sequence: CAGDRGNTGELFF.

The chain uses TRBV6-1 and TRBJ2-2; D might be TRBD1 (6 bases). The CDR3 has 15 residues. The V gene lost 6 bases and the J gene lost 0 bases, with 11 bases spanning the gap. CDR1 is MNHNS and CDR2 is SASEGT in the germline V gene. The CDR3 DNA is TGTGCCAGCAGGAGACAGGACACGAACACCGGGGAGCTGTTTTTT. Its translation: CASRRQDTNTGELFF.

The chain combines TRBV7-9 with TRBJ2-7; 10 nucleotides match TRBD1. The CDR3 loop spans 17 amino acids. Germline CDR1 is SEHNR and CDR2 is FQNEAQ (reference sequence). V shed 2 bases and J 0 bases; nucleotides not matched to a gene: 7. The CDR3 spells CASSLIGDRGPSYEQYF. CDR3 sequence (DNA): TGTGCCAGCAGCTTAATTGGGGACAGGGGCCCCTCCTACGAGCAGTACTTC.

The chain employs TRBV5-1 and TRBJ2-3; the D call may be TRBD1 or TRBD2 (5 bases each). V was trimmed by 5 bases and J by 0 bases, leaving 10 bases between them. CDR3 length: 14 residues. Germline values: CDR1 SGHRS, CDR2 YFSETQ. The CDR3 coding sequence is TGCGCCAGCAGGATTTGGGACAGCACAGATACGCAGTATTTT. As protein: CASRIWDSTDTQYF.

This clone appeared many times. This sequence joins TRBV6-1 and TRBJ1-1, with D tentatively TRBD1 (6 bases). The germline V and J ends were trimmed by 7 bases and 0 bases, with 9 bases remaining between them. Germline assignment: CDR1 MNHNS and CDR2 SASEGT. The CDR3 runs to 13 residues. The CDR3 protein is CASMRGMNTEAFF. CDR3 nucleotide sequence: TGTGCCAGCATGAGGGGGATGAACACTGAAGCTTTCTTT.

CDR3 protein: CSVEEGRLAKNIQYF. The CDR3 DNA sequence: TGCAGCGTTGAGGAGGGACGACTAGCCAAAAACATTCAGTACTTC. The V and J genes are TRBV29-1 and TRBJ2-4; TRBD2 might be the D (6 bases). Trimming removed 3 bases from V and 0 bases from J, with 12 bases in between. In germline, CDR1 is SQVTM, CDR2 ANQGSEA. The CDR3 totals 15 residues.

The V and J genes are TRBV7-9 and TRBJ2-7; 9 bases match TRBD1. Per the germline V gene, CDR1 is SEHNR and CDR2 is FQNEAQ (reference sequence). The CDR3 is 15 amino acids. V shed 5 bases and J 3 bases; nucleotides not matched to a gene: 8. CDR3 DNA sequence: TGTGCCAGCAGCCCTGGACAGGGGAGGGACTACGAGCAGTACTTC. The encoded protein is CASSPGQGRDYEQYF.

The V and J genes are TRBV9 and TRBJ2-3, with TRBD2 identical over 9 bases. This CDR3 is built from 19 residues. V dropped 1 base and J dropped 2; count of bases not matched to a gene: 14. Germline CDR1 and CDR2: SGDLS and YYNGEE. In DNA, the CDR3 is TGTGCCAGCAGCGTATACTCGGGACTAGCCCTACCAAACACAGATACGCAGTATTTT. Amino acids: CASSVYSGLALPNTDTQYF.

This sequence joins TRBV4-1 and TRBJ2-3, with 8 bases aligning to TRBD2. Germline values: CDR1 MGHRA, CDR2 YSYEKL. The CDR3 consists of 19 residues. J was trimmed by 0 bases and V by 1 base; bases with no gene match: 12. The CDR3 DNA reads as TGCGCCAGCAGCCAAGGTCGCCACACTAGCGGCTCTAGCACAGATACGCAGTATTTT. Protein product: CASSQGRHTSGSSTDTQYF.

This clone was observed many times. The chain carries TRBV2 and TRBJ2-7; D not certain. Deletions cut 4 bases from V and 7 bases from J, with 8 bases between. Germline assignment: CDR1 SNHLY and CDR2 FYNNEI. The CDR3 has 11 residues. The CDR3 region is CASSALIEQYF. Here the CDR3 DNA reads TGTGCCAGCAGTGCCCTTATAGAGCAGTACTTC.

The chain recombines TRBV30 with TRBJ1-1; unclear D gene. Germline V gene sequence: CDR1 GTSNPN, CDR2 SVGIG (reference sequence). V lost 3 bases and J 4 bases, leaving 9 bases between the germline ends. The CDR3 has 12 residues. CDR3 loop: CAWRSGPTEAFF. The CDR3, as DNA: TGTGCCTGGAGGTCCGGGCCCACTGAAGCTTTCTTT.

The chain uses TRBV18 and TRBJ2-3; perhaps TRBD1 as D (5 bases). The V end lost 6 bases, the J end lost 2 bases, and 12 bases lay between the germline ends. Germline lookup yields CDR1 KGHSH and CDR2 LQKENI. This CDR3 is built from 14 residues. CDR3 sequence: CASSVRANTDTQYF. The CDR3 DNA sequence: TGTGCCAGCTCGGTCAGGGCTAACACAGATACGCAGTATTTT.

This clone was seen more than once but under ten times. J is TRBJ1-5 and V is TRBV5-4, with 7 bases aligning to TRBD1. This CDR3 spans 14 amino acids. The V gene's germline CDR1 is SGHNT and CDR2 YYREEE (reference sequence). J was trimmed by 3 bases and V by 4 bases; bases with no gene match: 4. DNA for the CDR3: TGTGCCAGCAGCCCCGGGACAGACAATCAGCCCCAGCATTTT. It yields the protein CASSPGTDNQPQHF. The full variable domain, with the rest looked up from reference TRBV5-4 and TRBJ1-5, is ETGVTQSPTHLIKTRGQQVTLRCSSQSGHNTVSWYQQALGQGPQFIFQYYREEENGRGNFPPRFSGLQFPNYSSELNVNALELDDSALYLCASSPGTDNQPQHFGDGTRLSIL.

This chain uses TRBV7-2 with TRBJ2-2; D not certain. Germline V gene sequence: CDR1 SGHTA, CDR2 FQGNSA. The germline V and J ends were trimmed by 1 base and 6 bases, with 9 bases remaining between them. CDR3 length: 14 residues. CDR3 region: CASSLEFVAGELFF. The CDR3, as DNA: TGTGCCAGCAGCTTAGAATTTGTGGCCGGGGAGCTGTTTTTT.

This clone was seen once. The rearrangement joins TRBV5-1 to TRBJ2-1, with a possible D match to TRBD2 (6 bases). Germline V gene sequence: CDR1 SGHRS, CDR2 YFSETQ. V lost 4 bases and J lost 0, with 17 bases in between. This CDR3 contains 17 residues. CDR3 sequence: CASSQGLTPSSYNEQFF. CDR3 sequence (DNA): TGCGCCAGCAGCCAGGGACTCACCCCGAGCTCCTACAATGAGCAGTTCTTC.

The V and J genes are TRBV5-1 and TRBJ1-3; D is perhaps TRBD1 (5 bases). Per the germline V gene, CDR1 is SGHRS and CDR2 is YFSETQ. The V gene lost 0 bases and the J gene lost 2 bases, with 12 bases spanning the gap. The CDR3 spans 16 residues. The CDR3 DNA follows: TGCGCCAGCAGCTTGGGGGGGACTACTCCTGGAAACACCATATATTTT. Translation gives CASSLGGTTPGNTIYF.

V and J are TRBV5-1 and TRBJ2-3, with D possibly being TRBD2 (6 bases). Deletions cut 0 bases from V and 8 bases from J, with 16 bases between. The CDR3 covers 15 residues. Germline V gene lookup returns CDR1 SGHRS and CDR2 YFSETQ. As DNA, the CDR3 is TGCGCCAGCAGCTTGGCGGGGACTGAAGGTGGTACGCAGTATTTT. This sequence encodes CASSLAGTEGGTQYF.

This chain uses TRBV28 with TRBJ2-2, with D maybe TRBD2 (6 bases). Per germline, CDR1 MDHEN and CDR2 SYDVKM. With 4 bases removed from V and 8 bases from J, the gap between germline ends came to 20 bases. There are 16 residues in the CDR3. CDR3 sequence (DNA): TGTGCCAGCAGTTCGCCGGGAGATGCTAACAGGGGGGAGCTGTTTTTT. It yields the protein CASSSPGDANRGELFF.

This clone came up once. The rearrangement joins TRBV18 to TRBJ2-3, with 9 bases matching TRBD1. The CDR3 is 16 amino acids. With V trimmed by 6 bases and J by 2 bases, 9 bases remained unmatched. In germline, CDR1 is KGHSH, CDR2 LQKENI. The CDR3 sequence: CASSGGQGGVTDTQYF. In DNA, the CDR3 is TGTGCCAGCTCTGGGGGACAGGGCGGAGTCACAGATACGCAGTATTTT.

CDR3 region: CASSGLAGEYEQYF. DNA for the CDR3: TGTGCCAGCAGTGGACTAGCGGGGGAGTACGAGCAGTACTTC. V and J are TRBV2 and TRBJ2-7; TRBD2 agrees at 12 bases. The germline gives CDR1 SNHLY, CDR2 FYNNEI. Trimming removed 4 bases from V and 4 bases from J; junction bases left unmatched: 2. This CDR3 is 14 amino acids long.

The table lists this clone with a few counts. The genes are TRBV7-9 and TRBJ2-5, with 8 bases aligning to TRBD1. Per germline, CDR1 SEHNR and CDR2 FQNEAQ (reference sequence). The CDR3 is 15 residues long. Losses at the gene ends were 5 bases for V and 4 bases for J; bases not matched to a gene: 9. The CDR3 reads CASSPDRGAGETQYF. The CDR3 nucleotides are TGTGCCAGCAGCCCCGACAGGGGAGCGGGAGAGACCCAGTACTTC. The full variable domain, completed using reference TRBV7-9 and TRBJ2-5, is DTGVSQNPRHKITKRGQNVTFRCDPISEHNRLYWYRQTLGQGPEFLTYFQNEAQLEKSRLLSDRFSAERPKGSFSTLEIQRTEQGDSAMYLCASSPDRGAGETQYFGPGTRLLVL.

CDR3 DNA: TGCGCCAGCAGCCAAGATTACAGGGGCTCTGGAAACACCATATATTTT. Translation: CASSQDYRGSGNTIYF. The chain links TRBV4-1 to TRBJ1-3; 7 bases match TRBD1. The CDR3 is 16 residues long. CDR1 is MGHRA, CDR2 YSYEKL, per germline. The V segment lost 0 bases and the J segment 0 bases; nucleotides outside the gene matches: 2.